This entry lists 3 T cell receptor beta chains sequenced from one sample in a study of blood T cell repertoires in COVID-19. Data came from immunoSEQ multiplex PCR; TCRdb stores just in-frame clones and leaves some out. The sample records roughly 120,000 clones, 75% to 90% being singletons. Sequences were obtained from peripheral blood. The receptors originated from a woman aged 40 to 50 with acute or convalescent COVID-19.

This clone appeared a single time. The CDR3 region has the DNA TGTGCTAGTGGTTTGACTCAGAACACTGAAGCTTTCTTT. Residues: CASGLTQNTEAFF. The rearrangement links TRBV12-5 to TRBJ1-1; D is unclear. V lost 2 bases to trimming and J lost 1 base, with 5 bases between them. The CDR3 spans 13 residues. Germline V gene data show CDR1 as LGHNT and CDR2 as FRNRAP.

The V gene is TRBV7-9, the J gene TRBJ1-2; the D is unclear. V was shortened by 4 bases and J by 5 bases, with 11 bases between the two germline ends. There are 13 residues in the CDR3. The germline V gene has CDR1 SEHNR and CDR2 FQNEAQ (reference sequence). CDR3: CASSSAEAYGYTF. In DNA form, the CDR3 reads TGTGCCAGCAGCTCCGCTGAGGCTTATGGCTACACCTTC.

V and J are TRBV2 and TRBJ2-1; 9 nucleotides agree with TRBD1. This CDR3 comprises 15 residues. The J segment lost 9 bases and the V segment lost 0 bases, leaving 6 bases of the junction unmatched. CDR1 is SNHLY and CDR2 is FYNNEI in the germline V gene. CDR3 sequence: CASSEAQGAVFEQFF. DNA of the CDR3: TGTGCCAGCAGTGAAGCACAGGGGGCTGTCTTTGAGCAGTTCTTC.